The next 5 T cell receptor beta chains were all read from a single sample in a study of CD8+CD57+ T cells in acquired aplastic anemia. Genomic DNA was employed as the template in profiling TCR beta VDJ and CDR3. In TCRdb, the reads were re-called with MiXCR into one record per CDR3 protein. The data contain 35,000 to 40,000 distinct CDR3 sequences, under 80% of them singletons. The specimen sequenced was sorted CD4+, CD8+, or CD8+CD57+ T cells (not recorded which) from PBMCs. The receptors were sampled from a human donor in good health, serving as a control.

The chain recombines TRBV20-1 with TRBJ2-1; 7 nucleotides line up with TRBD1. Germline assignment: CDR1 DFQATT and CDR2 SNEGSKA (reference sequence). Trimming took 6 bases from V and 10 from J; bases not matched to a gene: 6. This CDR3 comprises 11 residues. The DNA of the CDR3 is TGCAGTGCAGCGGACAGGAACGAGCAGTTCTTC. Translated, it gives CSAADRNEQFF.

This chain joins TRBV7-9 and TRBJ1-5, with TRBD1 identical over 7 bases. V trimming: 5 bases; J trimming: 3 bases; junction bases outside the gene matches: 4. CDR1 SEHNR and CDR2 FQNEAQ come from the germline V gene (reference sequence). The CDR3 contains 14 residues. CDR3 loop: CASSPGGANQPQHF. CDR3 in DNA: TGTGCCAGCAGCCCAGGGGGAGCCAATCAGCCCCAGCATTTT.

This rearrangement joins TRBV11-1 to TRBJ2-3; maybe TRBD1 (5 bases). The CDR3 is made up of 16 amino acids. The germline V and J ends were trimmed by 5 bases and 2 bases, with 17 bases remaining between them. Germline CDR1 and CDR2: SGHAT and FQDESV (reference sequence). The CDR3 DNA sequence: TGTGCCAGCAGCCGAGGTTCAGGGTCACACACAGATACGCAGTATTTT. Translation: CASSRGSGSHTDTQYF.

The V call is TRBV7-9, the J call TRBJ1-1, with D hard to call. Germline CDR1 SEHNR, CDR2 FQNEAQ (reference sequence). Trimming took off 4 bases at V and 6 bases at J, with 9 bases between the two ends. This CDR3 spans 12 amino acids. The CDR3 DNA reads TGTGCCAGCAGCTCCTCGTACGCTGAAGCTTTCTTT. This encodes CASSSSYAEAFF.

This chain links TRBV4-2 with TRBJ2-7, with D uncertain. CDR1 is LGHNA and CDR2 is YNFKEQ in the germline V gene. V was cut by 1 base and J by 8 bases, with 9 bases left in between. The CDR3 is 12 residues long. The CDR3 coding sequence is TGTGCCAGCAGCCAAGGTCTGCACAAGCAGTACTTC. Protein sequence: CASSQGLHKQYF.